Listed below are T cell receptor beta chains from one sample, sequenced in a study of identifying expanded T cells in peripheral blood. The method was immunoSEQ multiplex PCR; TCRdb's version includes in-frame clones alone and lacks a portion of them. The repertoire holds tens of thousands of clones, with 88% as singletons. Sequencing was performed on blood. The receptors stem from a person between 18 and 75 years old in good health. The CDR3 runs from the conserved cysteine through the conserved F or W. The D gene is left open where the match is weak. Where a row states a size, it is once, few, many or the class of an expanded clone; other rows omit it.

clone_size | cdr3_length | j_call | d_call | v_call | cdr3_aa | cdr3_nt
once | 10 | TRBJ1-1 | - | TRBV27 | CASSPVEAFF | TGTGCCAGCAGCCCCGTTGAAGCTTTCTTT
- | 14 | TRBJ1-2 | - | TRBV9 | CASSPGTEGYGYTF | TGTGCCAGCAGCCCGGGGACGGAGGGTTATGGCTACACCTTC
- | 13 | TRBJ2-5 | TRBD1 | TRBV5-4 | CASSLDREETQYF | TGTGCCAGCAGTTTGGACAGGGAAGAGACCCAGTACTTC
- | 15 | TRBJ1-1 | - | TRBV18 | CASSPSSGEGTEAFF | TGTGCCAGCTCACCCTCGTCAGGGGAGGGAACTGAAGCTTTCTTT
- | 14 | TRBJ2-2 | - | TRBV2 | CASRGALDTGELFF | TGTGCCAGCAGAGGGGCCCTGGACACCGGGGAGCTGTTTTTT
- | 15 | TRBJ1-1 | TRBD1 | TRBV14 | CASSYQRQGRNEAFF | TGTGCCAGCAGCTACCAACGACAGGGTAGAAATGAAGCTTTCTTT
- | 14 | TRBJ1-1 | - | TRBV5-1 | CASSFLLGNTEAFF | TGCGCCAGCAGCTTTCTCTTGGGGAACACTGAAGCTTTCTTT
once | 14 | TRBJ2-1 | - | TRBV10-2 | CASSVGSPYNEQFF | TGCGCCAGCAGTGTTGGCAGCCCCTACAATGAGCAGTTCTTC
- | 12 | TRBJ1-2 | - | TRBV11-2 | CASSLDRGGYTF | TGTGCCAGCAGCTTAGACAGGGGTGGCTACACCTTC
- | 18 | TRBJ1-5 | - | TRBV21-1 | CASSKGDRPLSGNQPQHF | TGTGCCAGCAGCAAGGGGGACAGACCGTTGTCGGGGAATCAGCCCCAGCATTTT
- | 11 | TRBJ2-1 | - | TRBV7-6 | CASSNHDEQFF | TGTGCCAGCAGTAATCATGATGAGCAGTTCTTC
- | 13 | TRBJ1-2 | - | TRBV29-1 | CSVTAGSDYGYTF | TGCAGCGTTACCGCGGGATCGGACTATGGCTACACCTTC
- | 14 | TRBJ1-2 | - | TRBV10-3 | CAISDPGRIYGYTF | TGTGCCATCAGTGACCCGGGTCGGATCTATGGCTACACCTTC
- | 16 | TRBJ2-7 | - | TRBV4-3 | CASSQDSQGDSYEQYF | TGCGCCAGCAGCCAAGATTCACAGGGAGATTCCTACGAGCAGTACTTC
- | 13 | TRBJ2-7 | - | TRBV7-2 | CASRPGGPYEQYF | TGTGCCAGCAGGCCGGGGGGCCCCTACGAGCAGTACTTC
- | 15 | TRBJ1-1 | TRBD1 | TRBV11-3 | CASSVDRGRSPEAFF | TGTGCCAGCAGCGTAGACAGGGGGCGAAGCCCTGAAGCTTTCTTT
- | 14 | TRBJ1-1 | TRBD1 | TRBV30 | CAWTGQGSHTEAFF | TGTGCCTGGACGGGACAGGGGAGTCACACTGAAGCTTTCTTT
- | 16 | TRBJ1-2 | - | TRBV27 | CASSLSMGSLAGGYTF | TGTGCCAGCAGTTTATCGATGGGGAGTCTGGCGGGCGGCTACACCTTC
- | 12 | TRBJ2-3 | - | TRBV5-4 | CASRASTDTQYF | TGTGCCAGCAGGGCTAGCACAGATACGCAGTATTTT
- | 18 | TRBJ2-1 | TRBD2 | TRBV23-1 | CASSQPRVPGLASREQFF | TGCGCCAGCAGTCAACCCCGCGTGCCGGGACTAGCCTCAAGAGAGCAGTTCTTC
- | 14 | TRBJ1-6 | - | TRBV15 | CATSRRGTDSPLHF | TGTGCCACCAGCCGCAGGGGCACAGATTCACCCCTCCACTTT
- | 15 | TRBJ1-4 | - | TRBV27 | CASSRGSATNEKLFF | TGTGCCAGCAGCCGGGGATCTGCAACTAATGAAAAACTGTTTTTT
- | 15 | TRBJ1-1 | - | TRBV9 | CASSVPSGANTEAFF | TGTGCCAGCAGCGTACCCTCAGGGGCGAACACTGAAGCTTTCTTT
- | 15 | TRBJ1-2 | - | TRBV7-9 | CASSPWEGRLEGYTF | TGTGCCAGCAGCCCCTGGGAGGGGAGGTTAGAAGGCTACACCTTC
- | 10 | TRBJ1-2 | - | TRBV19 | CATGNYGYTF | TGTGCCACAGGGAACTATGGCTACACCTTC
- | 14 | TRBJ1-4 | - | TRBV5-1 | CASSHRAANEKLFF | TGCGCCAGCAGCCACCGGGCTGCTAATGAAAAACTGTTTTTT
- | 19 | TRBJ2-7 | - | TRBV1 | CTSSHPTRRLAGGPYEQYF | TGCACCAGCAGCCACCCCACCCGGAGGCTAGCGGGAGGCCCCTACGAGCAGTACTTC
- | 18 | TRBJ2-5 | TRBD1 | TRBV29-1 | CSVEDPDLQGTSQETQYF | TGCAGCGTTGAAGATCCAGACCTACAGGGGACCAGCCAAGAGACCCAGTACTTC
- | 12 | TRBJ1-1 | - | TRBV19 | CASTYSGTEAFF | TGTGCCAGTACCTACTCAGGGACTGAAGCTTTCTTT
- | 14 | TRBJ2-3 | - | TRBV19 | CASSYGLYTDTQYF | TGTGCCAGTAGTTATGGCCTCTACACAGATACGCAGTATTTT
- | 13 | TRBJ1-1 | - | TRBV6-4 | CASSEERGTEAFF | TGTGCCAGCAGTGAAGAAAGGGGCACTGAAGCTTTCTTT
- | 14 | TRBJ1-2 | - | TRBV7-9 | CASSYRTITYGYTF | TGTGCCAGCAGCTATCGGACGATTACTTATGGCTACACCTTC
- | 13 | TRBJ2-3 | - | TRBV5-1 | CASSSPGTDTQYF | TGCGCCAGCAGCTCCCCGGGCACAGATACGCAGTATTTT